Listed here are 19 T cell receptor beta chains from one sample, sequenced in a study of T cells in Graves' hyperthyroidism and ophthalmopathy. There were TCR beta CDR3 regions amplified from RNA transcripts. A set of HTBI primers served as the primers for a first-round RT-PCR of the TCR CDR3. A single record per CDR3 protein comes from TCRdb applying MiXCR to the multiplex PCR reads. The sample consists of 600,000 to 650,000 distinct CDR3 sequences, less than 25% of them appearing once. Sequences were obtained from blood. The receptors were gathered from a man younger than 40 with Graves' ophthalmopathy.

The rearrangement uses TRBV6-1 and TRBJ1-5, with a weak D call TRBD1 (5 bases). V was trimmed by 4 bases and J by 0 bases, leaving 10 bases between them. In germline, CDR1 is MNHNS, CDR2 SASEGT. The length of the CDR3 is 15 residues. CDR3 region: CASSVQDNSNQPQHF. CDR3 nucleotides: TGTGCCAGCAGTGTACAGGATAATAGCAATCAGCCCCAGCATTTT.

CDR3 loop: CASSYRGRRNEQFF. The CDR3 nucleotides are TGTGCCAGCAGTTACAGGGGAAGGCGGAATGAGCAGTTCTTC. The V and J genes are TRBV28 and TRBJ2-1; TRBD1 agrees at 7 bases. The CDR3 extends over 14 amino acids. Germline V gives CDR1 MDHEN, CDR2 SYDVKM. V lost 4 bases and J lost 7; bases outside the gene matches: 7.

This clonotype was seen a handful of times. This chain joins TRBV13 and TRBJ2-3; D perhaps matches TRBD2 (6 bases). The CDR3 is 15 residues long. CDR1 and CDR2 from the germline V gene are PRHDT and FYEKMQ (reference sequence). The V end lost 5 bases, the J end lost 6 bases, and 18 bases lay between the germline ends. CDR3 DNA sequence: TGTGCCAGCAGCCTAAGACTAGACGGGAGTGATACGCAGTATTTT. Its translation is CASSLRLDGSDTQYF.

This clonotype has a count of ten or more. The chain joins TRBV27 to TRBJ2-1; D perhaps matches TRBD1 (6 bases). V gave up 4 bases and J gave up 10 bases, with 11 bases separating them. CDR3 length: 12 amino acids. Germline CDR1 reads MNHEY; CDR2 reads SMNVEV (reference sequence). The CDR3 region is CASSYSGTEQFF. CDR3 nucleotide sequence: TGTGCCAGCAGTTATTCCGGGACAGAGCAGTTCTTC.

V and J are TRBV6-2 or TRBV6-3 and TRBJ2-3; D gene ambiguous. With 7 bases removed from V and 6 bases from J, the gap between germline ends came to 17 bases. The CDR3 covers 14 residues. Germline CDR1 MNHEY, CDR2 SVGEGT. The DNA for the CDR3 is TGTGCCAGCATTAGCTTTGGATACTCCGATACGCAGTATTTT. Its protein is CASISFGYSDTQYF.

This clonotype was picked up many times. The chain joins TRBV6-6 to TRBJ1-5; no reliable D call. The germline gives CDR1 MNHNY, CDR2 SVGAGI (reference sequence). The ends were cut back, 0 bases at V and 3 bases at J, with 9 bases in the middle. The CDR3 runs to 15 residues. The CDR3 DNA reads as TGTGCCAGCAGTTACTCGATGGTCCCCAATCAGCCCCAGCATTTT. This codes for CASSYSMVPNQPQHF.

The CDR3 sequence: CASSPTRTGSYEQYF. In DNA form, the CDR3 reads TGTGCCAGCTCACCCACTCGGACTGGGTCCTACGAGCAGTACTTC. The V gene is TRBV18, the J gene TRBJ2-7; D is possibly TRBD2 (5 bases). V gave up 3 bases and J gave up 1 base, with 13 bases separating them. The CDR3 is 15 residues long. Germline loops: CDR1 KGHSH, CDR2 LQKENI.

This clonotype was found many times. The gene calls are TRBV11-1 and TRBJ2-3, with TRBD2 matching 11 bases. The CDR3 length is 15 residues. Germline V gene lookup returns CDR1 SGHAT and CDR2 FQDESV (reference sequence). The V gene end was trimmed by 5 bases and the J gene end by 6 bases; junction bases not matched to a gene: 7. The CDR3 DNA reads TGTGCCAGCAGCAAAACTAGCGGGAGTCCTGATACGCAGTATTTT. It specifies CASSKTSGSPDTQYF.

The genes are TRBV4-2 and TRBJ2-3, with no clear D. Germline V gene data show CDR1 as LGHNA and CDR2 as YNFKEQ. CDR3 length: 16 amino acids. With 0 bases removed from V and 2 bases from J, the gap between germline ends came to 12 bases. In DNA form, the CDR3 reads TGTGCCAGCAGCCAAGAGATATCGCTGAACACAGATACGCAGTATTTT. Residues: CASSQEISLNTDTQYF.

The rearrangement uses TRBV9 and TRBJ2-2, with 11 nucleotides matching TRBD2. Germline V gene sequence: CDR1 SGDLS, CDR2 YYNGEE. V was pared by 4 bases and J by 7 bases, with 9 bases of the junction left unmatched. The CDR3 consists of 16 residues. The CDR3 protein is CASSPGLAVVGGELFF. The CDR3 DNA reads TGTGCCAGCAGCCCGGGACTAGCGGTGGTTGGCGGGGAGCTGTTTTTT.

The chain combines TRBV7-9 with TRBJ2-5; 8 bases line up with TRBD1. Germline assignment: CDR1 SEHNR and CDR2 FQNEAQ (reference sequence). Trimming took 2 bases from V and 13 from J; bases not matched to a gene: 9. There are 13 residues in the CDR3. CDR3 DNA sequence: TGTGCCAGCAGCTTAATGGCAGGGGGCACTAGGTACTTC. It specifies CASSLMAGGTRYF.

The CDR3, as DNA: TGTGCCAGCAGTCTCACCTTAAATCAGCCCCAGCATTTT. It specifies CASSLTLNQPQHF. This chain links TRBV28 with TRBJ1-5, with unresolved D. Germline assignment: CDR1 MDHEN and CDR2 SYDVKM. The CDR3 has 13 residues. V lost 5 bases and J 4 bases, leaving 9 bases between the germline ends.

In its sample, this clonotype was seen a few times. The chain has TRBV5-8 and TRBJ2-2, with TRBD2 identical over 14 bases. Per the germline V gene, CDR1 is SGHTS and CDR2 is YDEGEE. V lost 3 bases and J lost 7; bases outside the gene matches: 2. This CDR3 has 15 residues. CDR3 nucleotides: TGTGCCAGCAGCTCGGGACTAGCGGGAGTCGGGGAGCTGTTTTTT. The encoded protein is CASSSGLAGVGELFF.

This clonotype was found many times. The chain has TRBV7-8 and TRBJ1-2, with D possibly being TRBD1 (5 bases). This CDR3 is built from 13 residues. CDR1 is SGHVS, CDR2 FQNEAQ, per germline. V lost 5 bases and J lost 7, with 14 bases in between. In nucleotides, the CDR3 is TGTGCCAGCAGCCCTCGGGGGGTGGTTGGCTACACCTTC. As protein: CASSPRGVVGYTF.

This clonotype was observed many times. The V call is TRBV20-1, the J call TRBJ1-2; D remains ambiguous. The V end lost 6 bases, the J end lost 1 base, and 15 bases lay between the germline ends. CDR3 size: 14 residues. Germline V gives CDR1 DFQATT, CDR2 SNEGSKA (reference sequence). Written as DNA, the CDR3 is TGCAGTGCCTCTACCGGCACCTTTAACTATGGCTACACCTTC. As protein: CSASTGTFNYGYTF.

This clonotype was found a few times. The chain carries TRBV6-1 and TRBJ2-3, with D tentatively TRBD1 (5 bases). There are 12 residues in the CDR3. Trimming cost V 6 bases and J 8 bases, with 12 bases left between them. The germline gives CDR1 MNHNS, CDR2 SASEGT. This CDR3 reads CASSTSGFTQYF. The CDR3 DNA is TGTGCCAGCAGCACCTCAGGGTTTACGCAGTATTTT.

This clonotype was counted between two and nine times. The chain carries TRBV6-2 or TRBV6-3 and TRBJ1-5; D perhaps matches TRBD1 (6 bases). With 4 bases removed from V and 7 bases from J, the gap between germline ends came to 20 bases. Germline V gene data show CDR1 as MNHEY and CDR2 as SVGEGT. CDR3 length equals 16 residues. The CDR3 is CASSSQQGVGDQPQHF. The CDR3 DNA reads TGTGCCAGCAGTTCCCAACAGGGAGTCGGAGACCAGCCCCAGCATTTT.

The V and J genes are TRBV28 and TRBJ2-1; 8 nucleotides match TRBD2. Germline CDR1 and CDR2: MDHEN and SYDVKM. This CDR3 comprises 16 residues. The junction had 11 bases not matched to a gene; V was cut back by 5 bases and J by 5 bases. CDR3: CASSPQVWRGDNEQFF. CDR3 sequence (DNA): TGTGCCAGCAGTCCCCAAGTCTGGCGGGGGGACAATGAGCAGTTCTTC.

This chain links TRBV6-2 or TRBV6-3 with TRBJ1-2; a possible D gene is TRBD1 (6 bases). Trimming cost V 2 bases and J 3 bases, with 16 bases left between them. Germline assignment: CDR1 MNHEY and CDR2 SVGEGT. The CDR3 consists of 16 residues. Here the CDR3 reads CASSYDLVRTDYGYTF. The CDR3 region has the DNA TGTGCCAGCAGTTACGATTTGGTAAGGACAGACTATGGCTACACCTTC.